Sequencing of this T cell receptor (beta chain) was carried out in a study of shared clonotypes between healthy human individuals. Study context: Samples came from a couple of female and a few male donors aged 18 to 49.

CDR3 length: 15 amino acids. Germline lookup yields CDR1 MNHNS and CDR2 SASEGT. V gave up 1 base and J gave up 5 bases, with 15 bases separating them. Naive CD8 cells, CD45RO-negative and positively selected for CCR7, excluded terminally differentiated effector memory CD45RA+ cells. General study points: Only blood was sampled; tissue repertoires likely differ.

Comments on this clone: Its target is unknown.

Per sorted-subset replicate PCR, input was about 180 ng DNA, representing around 28,000 T cell genomes. Per the authors' pipeline: For the immunoSEQ data, sequences were junction-only without quality scores, so filtering differed. Libraries were prepared by immunoSEQ multiplex PCR; TCRdb keeps only in-frame clonotypes and omits some of them. That table gives V, J and clone size, and the DNA gave D and trimming. The table has 1.5 million to 2.5 million clones, about 95% seen once. This receptor was taken from a man aged 18 to 30 in good health. The V call is TRBV6-1, the J call TRBJ2-7, with D tentatively TRBD2 (5 bases). Sequences were obtained from naive CD8+ T cells sorted from blood. CDR3 loop: CASSEGADWQDEQYF. CDR3 bases: TGTGCCAGCAGTGAAGGAGCGGACTGGCAAGACGAGCAGTACTTC.